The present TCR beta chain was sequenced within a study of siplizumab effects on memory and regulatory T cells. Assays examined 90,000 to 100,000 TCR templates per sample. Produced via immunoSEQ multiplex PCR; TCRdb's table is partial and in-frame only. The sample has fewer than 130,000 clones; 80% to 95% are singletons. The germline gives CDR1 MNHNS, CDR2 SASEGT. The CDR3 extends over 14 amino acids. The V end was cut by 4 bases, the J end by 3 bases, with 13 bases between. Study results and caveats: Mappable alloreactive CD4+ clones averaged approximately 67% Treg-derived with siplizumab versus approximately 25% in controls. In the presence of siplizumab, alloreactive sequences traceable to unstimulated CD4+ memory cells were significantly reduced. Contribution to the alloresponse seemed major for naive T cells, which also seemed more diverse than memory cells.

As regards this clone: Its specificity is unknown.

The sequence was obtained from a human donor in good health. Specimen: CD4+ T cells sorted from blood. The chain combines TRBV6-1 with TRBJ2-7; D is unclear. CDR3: CASSVGWVGYEQYF. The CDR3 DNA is TGTGCCAGCAGTGTCGGGTGGGTGGGCTACGAGCAGTACTTC.